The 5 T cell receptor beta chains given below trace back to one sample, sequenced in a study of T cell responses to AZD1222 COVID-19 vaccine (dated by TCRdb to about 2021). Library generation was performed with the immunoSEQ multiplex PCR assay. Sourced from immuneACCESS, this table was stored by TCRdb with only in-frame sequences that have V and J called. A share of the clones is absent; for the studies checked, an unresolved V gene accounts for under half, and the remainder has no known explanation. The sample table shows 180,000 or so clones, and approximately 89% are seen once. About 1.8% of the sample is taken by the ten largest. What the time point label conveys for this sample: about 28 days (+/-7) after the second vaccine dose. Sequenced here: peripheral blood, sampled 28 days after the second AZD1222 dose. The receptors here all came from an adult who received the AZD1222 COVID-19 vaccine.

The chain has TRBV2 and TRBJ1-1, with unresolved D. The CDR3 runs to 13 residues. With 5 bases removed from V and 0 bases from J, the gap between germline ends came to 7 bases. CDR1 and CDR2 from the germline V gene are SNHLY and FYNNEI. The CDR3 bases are TGTGCCAGCAGTTCGCTCATGAACACTGAAGCTTTCTTT. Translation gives CASSSLMNTEAFF.

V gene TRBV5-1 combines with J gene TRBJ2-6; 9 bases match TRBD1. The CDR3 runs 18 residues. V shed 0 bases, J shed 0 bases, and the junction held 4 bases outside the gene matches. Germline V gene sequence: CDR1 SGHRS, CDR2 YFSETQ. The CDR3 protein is CASSLGQGGASGANVLTF. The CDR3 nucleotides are TGCGCCAGCAGCTTGGGACAGGGGGGAGCCTCTGGGGCCAACGTCCTGACTTTC. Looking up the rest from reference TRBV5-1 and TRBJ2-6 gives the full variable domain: KAGVTQTPRYLIKTRGQQVTLSCSPISGHRSVSWYQQTPGQGLQFLFEYFSETQRNKGNFPGRFSGRQFSNSRSEMNVSTLELGDSALYLCASSLGQGGASGANVLTFGAGSRLTVL.

The DNA of the CDR3 is TGTGCCAGCAGCCCCGGGACTCGTCACAATGAGCAGTTCTTC. Amino acid sequence: CASSPGTRHNEQFF. The chain uses TRBV7-8 and TRBJ2-1, with D possibly TRBD2 on 6 matching bases. Germline values: CDR1 SGHVS, CDR2 FQNEAQ. This CDR3 spans 14 amino acids. The V end was cut by 5 bases, the J end by 5 bases, with 13 bases between.

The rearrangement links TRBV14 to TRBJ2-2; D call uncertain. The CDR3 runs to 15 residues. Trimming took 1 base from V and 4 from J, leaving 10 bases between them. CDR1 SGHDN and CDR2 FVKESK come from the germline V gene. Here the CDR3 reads CASSQVSGSTGELFF. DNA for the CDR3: TGTGCCAGCAGCCAAGTTTCTGGTTCCACCGGGGAGCTGTTTTTT.

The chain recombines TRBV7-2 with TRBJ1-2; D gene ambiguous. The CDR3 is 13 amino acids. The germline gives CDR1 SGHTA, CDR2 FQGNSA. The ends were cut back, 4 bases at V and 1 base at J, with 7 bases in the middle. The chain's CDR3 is CASSSGLNYGYTF. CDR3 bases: TGTGCCAGCAGCTCCGGACTTAACTATGGCTACACCTTC.